The entry below describes one T cell receptor (beta chain). The data derive from a study of blood T cell repertoires in COVID-19. The wider study: Acute-phase and convalescent COVID-19 samples originated in the United States, Italy and Spain.

This CDR3 has 14 amino acids. Germline CDR1 is SGHRS and CDR2 is YFSETQ. The V end lost 0 bases, the J end lost 8 bases, and 14 bases lay between the germline ends. Only in-frame clones appear in the TCRdb table, and some are missing; sequencing was by immunoSEQ multiplex PCR. Here the sample spans nearly 300,000 clones, 88% being singletons. The chain uses TRBV5-1 and TRBJ1-2; D remains ambiguous. This receptor was taken from a woman aged 25 to 39 who had recovered from COVID-19. The sample was peripheral blood. CDR3 sequence reads: CASSLGADRPGYTF. CDR3 in DNA: TGCGCCAGCAGCTTGGGAGCGGATAGACCGGGCTACACCTTC.